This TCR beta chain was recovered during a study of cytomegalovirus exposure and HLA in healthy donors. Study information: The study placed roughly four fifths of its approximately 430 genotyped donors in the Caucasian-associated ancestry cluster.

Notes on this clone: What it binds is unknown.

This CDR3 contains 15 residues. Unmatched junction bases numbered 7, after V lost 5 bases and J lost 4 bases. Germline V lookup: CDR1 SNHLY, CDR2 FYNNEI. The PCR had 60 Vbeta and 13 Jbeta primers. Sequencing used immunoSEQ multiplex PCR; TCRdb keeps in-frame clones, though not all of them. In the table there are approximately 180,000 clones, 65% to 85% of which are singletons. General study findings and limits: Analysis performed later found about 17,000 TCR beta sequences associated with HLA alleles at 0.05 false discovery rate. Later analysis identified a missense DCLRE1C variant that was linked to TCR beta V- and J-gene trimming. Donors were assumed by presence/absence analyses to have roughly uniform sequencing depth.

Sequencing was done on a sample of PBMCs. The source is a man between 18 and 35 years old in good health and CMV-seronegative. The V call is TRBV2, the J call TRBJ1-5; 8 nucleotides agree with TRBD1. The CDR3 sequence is CASSTEGQVNQPQHF. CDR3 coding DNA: TGTGCCAGCAGTACAGAGGGACAGGTTAATCAGCCCCAGCATTTT.